The text below deals with one T cell receptor beta chain. Its antigen is unknown. The same CDR3 can be traced to other DNA sequences in this sample. This sample was included in a study of cytomegalovirus exposure and HLA in healthy donors. Findings and caveats of the study: The dataset shows that most TCR sequences were rare, while some public TCRs occurred in many donors. A later analysis found that most CMV-associated TCR beta chains appeared HLA-restricted. Several of the most significant clusters appeared, in a later analysis, to be linked to common viral pathogens. Earlier findings revealed that most TCR beta V segments proved productive either about 87% or about 30% of the time.

Trimming shortened V by 5 bases and J by 5 bases, and 9 bases separated the two germline ends. CDR3 length equals 12 residues. Germline CDR1 SGHTA, CDR2 FQGNSA. PCR employed 60 Vbeta and 13 Jbeta primers. Here immunoSEQ multiplex PCR was the method, and the copy in TCRdb shows in-frame clones only, minus some. The sample lists 95,000 to 150,000 clones; around three quarters were seen once. Material: PBMCs. The origin of this receptor is a woman in her 30s in good health and CMV-seropositive. V is TRBV7-2 and J is TRBJ1-1, with a tentative D call TRBD1 (5 bases). DNA for the CDR3: TGTGCCAGCAGCCTCAGGGAAACTGAAGCTTTCTTT. It encodes CASSLRETEAFF.